This TCR beta chain was identified during a study of T cell responses to AZD1222 COVID-19 vaccine. Turning to the study itself: Doses given second, at about 4 or about 12 weeks, were pooled.

This clone was recorded once. What it binds is unknown. Study-wide results and limits: Baseline seropositivity characterized only six AZD1222 recipients.

Generated by immunoSEQ multiplex PCR, the TCRdb table keeps only in-frame clones and is missing some. This repertoire shows more than 150,000 clones, roughly 90% found once; its top ten account for 0.99%. This CDR3 region has 14 residues. The clonotype originates from an adult in good health. The specimen comprised peripheral blood, sampled on day 0 of AZD1222 vaccination. This sequence joins TRBV21-1 and TRBJ1-2. TRBV21-1 is a recognized pseudogene. For the CDR3, the DNA is TGTGCCAGCAGCAAAGAAGGGGGGTTAAAGGACTACACCTTC. Its protein is CASSKEGGLKDYTF.